This record concerns one T cell receptor beta chain sequence. The antigen is not known. The ends lost 5 bases at V and 2 bases at J; junction bases unmatched: 5. This CDR3 region has 15 residues. Germline CDR1 reads MNHNS; CDR2 reads SASEGT. The record originates from a study of cytomegalovirus exposure and HLA in healthy donors. Across the study: Just over 80% of roughly 430 genotyped donors fell in the Caucasian-associated ancestry cluster.

General study points: Among TCR sequences, most were rare, though some public TCRs appeared in many donors. A later analysis found most CMV-associated TCR beta chains apparently HLA-restricted.

Vbeta (60) and Jbeta (13) primers were used in the PCR. The table came from immunoSEQ multiplex PCR; TCRdb's copy has only in-frame clones and leaves some out. This table lists roughly 80,000 clones. This receptor was identified in a woman aged 30 to 39 in good health and CMV-seronegative. This sequence joins TRBV6-1 and TRBJ2-7, with 11 bases that match TRBD2. The sample was PBMCs. The chain's CDR3 is CASSSLAGGAYEQYF. The CDR3 nucleotides are TGTGCCAGCAGTTCCTTAGCGGGAGGGGCCTACGAGCAGTACTTC.